This TCR beta chain is drawn from a study of T-cell reconstitution after alpha-beta-depleted transplantation in children. V lost 3 bases, J lost 3 bases, and 9 bases lay in between. The CDR3 is 13 amino acids. Germline V CDR1 and CDR2: DFQATT, SNEGSKA (reference sequence). This sample's TCRbeta library carried unique molecular identifier barcodes. TCRdb processed the PCR reads anew with MiXCR; each CDR3 protein has one entry. Here the sample spans fewer than 500,000 distinct CDR3 sequences, about 45% being singletons. This clonotype was counted many times. This chain uses TRBV20-1 with TRBJ2-4; D ambiguous. The clonotype comes from a girl aged 2-10 years with aplastic anemia, due to receive a stem cell transplant. The sequences come from PBMCs, collected before TCRalphabeta/CD19-depleted stem cell transplant. For the CDR3, the DNA is TGCAGTGCTAGTAGGAGAGGCAAAAACATTCAGTACTTC. This sequence encodes CSASRRGKNIQYF.